Described below is a single T cell receptor (beta chain) sequence and its context. These data originate in a study of blood T cell repertoires in COVID-19. Participants had their cohort set by participant-reported clinical history. Trimming took 0 bases from V and 2 from J, leaving 23 bases between them. The germline V gene encodes CDR1 SGHTA and CDR2 FQGTGA. The CDR3 is 19 residues long. Per the original data handling: Amplifying reference gene primers gave estimates of nucleated cell counts. Repertoires were generated with immunoSEQ multiplex PCR, while TCRdb's copy carries only in-frame clones and drops some. That table gives V, J and clone size, and the DNA gave D and trimming. Of approximately 240,000 clones in the sample, around nine tenths were seen once.

This sequence originates from a woman aged 18 to 35 who had recovered from COVID-19. The V gene is TRBV7-3, the J gene TRBJ2-7; D is possibly TRBD1 (6 bases). Sequenced: PBMCs or T cells enriched from blood (not recorded which). The CDR3 region is CASSLTRSGQPEVTYEQYF. CDR3 nucleotide sequence: TGTGCCAGCAGCTTAACCAGATCCGGACAGCCAGAGGTAACCTACGAGCAGTACTTC.